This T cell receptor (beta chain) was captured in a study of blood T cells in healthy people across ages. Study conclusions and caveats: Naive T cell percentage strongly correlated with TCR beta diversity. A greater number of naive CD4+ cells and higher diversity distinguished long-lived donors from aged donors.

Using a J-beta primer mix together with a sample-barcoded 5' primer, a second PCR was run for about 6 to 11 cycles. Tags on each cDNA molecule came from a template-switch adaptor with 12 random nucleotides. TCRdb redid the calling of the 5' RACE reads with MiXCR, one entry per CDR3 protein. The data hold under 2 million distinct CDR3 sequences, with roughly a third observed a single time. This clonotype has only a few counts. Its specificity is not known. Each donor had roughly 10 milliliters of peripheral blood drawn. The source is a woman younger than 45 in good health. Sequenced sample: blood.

CDR3 residues: CASSLHGTPPDEQYF. The CDR3 region has the DNA TGCGCCAGCAGCCTTCACGGGACTCCGCCGGACGAGCAGTACTTC. J is TRBJ2-7 and V is TRBV5-1, with D possibly matching TRBD2 (6 bases). The germline gives CDR1 SGHRS, CDR2 YFSETQ. The V and J ends lost 4 bases and 5 bases respectively, with 19 bases between them. This CDR3 contains 15 residues.